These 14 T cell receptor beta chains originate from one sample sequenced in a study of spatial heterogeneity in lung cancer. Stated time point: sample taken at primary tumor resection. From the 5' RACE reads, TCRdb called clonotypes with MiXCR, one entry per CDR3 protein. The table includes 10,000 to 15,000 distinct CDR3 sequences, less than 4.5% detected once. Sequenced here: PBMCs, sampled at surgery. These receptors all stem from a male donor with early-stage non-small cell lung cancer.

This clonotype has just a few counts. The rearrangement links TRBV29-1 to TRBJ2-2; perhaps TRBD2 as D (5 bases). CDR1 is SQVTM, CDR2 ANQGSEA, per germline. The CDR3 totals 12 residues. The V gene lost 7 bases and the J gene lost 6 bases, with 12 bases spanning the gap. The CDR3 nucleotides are TGCAGCGGTGGACTGGGAGCCGGGGAGCTGTTTTTT. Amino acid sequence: CSGGLGAGELFF.

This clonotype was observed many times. CDR3 protein: CATSGRDSYEQYF. For the CDR3, the DNA is TGTGCCACCAGCGGCCGGGACAGCTACGAGCAGTACTTC. The V and J genes are TRBV15 and TRBJ2-7; 7 bases line up with TRBD1. The CDR3 totals 13 residues. Germline trimming cut 5 bases from V and 3 bases from J; bases unmatched to any gene: 4. CDR1 and CDR2 (germline): LNHNV, YYDKDF (reference sequence).

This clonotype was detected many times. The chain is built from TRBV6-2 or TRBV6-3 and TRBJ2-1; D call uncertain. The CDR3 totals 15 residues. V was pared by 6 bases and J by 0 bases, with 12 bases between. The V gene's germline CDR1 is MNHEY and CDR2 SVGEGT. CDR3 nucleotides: TGTGCCAGCAGCGTCGGGCCCACCTCCTACAATGAGCAGTTCTTC. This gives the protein CASSVGPTSYNEQFF.

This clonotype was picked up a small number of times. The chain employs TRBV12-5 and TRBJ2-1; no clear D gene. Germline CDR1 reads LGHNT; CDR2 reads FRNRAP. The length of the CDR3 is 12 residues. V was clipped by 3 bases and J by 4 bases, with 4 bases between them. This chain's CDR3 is CASGFGYNEQFF. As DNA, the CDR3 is TGTGCTAGTGGTTTTGGGTACAATGAGCAGTTCTTC.

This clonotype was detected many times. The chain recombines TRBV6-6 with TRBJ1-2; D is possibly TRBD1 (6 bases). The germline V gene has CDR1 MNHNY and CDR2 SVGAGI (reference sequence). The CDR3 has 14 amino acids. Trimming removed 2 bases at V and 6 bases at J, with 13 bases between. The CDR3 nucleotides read TGTGCCAGCAGTTACGGGAACAGGGCGGATGGCTACACCTTC. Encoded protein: CASSYGNRADGYTF.

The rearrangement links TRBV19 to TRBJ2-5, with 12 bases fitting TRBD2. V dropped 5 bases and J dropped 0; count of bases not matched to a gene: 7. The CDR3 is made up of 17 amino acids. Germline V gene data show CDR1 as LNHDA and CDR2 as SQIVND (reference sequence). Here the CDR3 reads CASSLLAGGLYQETQYF. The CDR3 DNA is TGTGCCAGTAGTCTCCTAGCGGGAGGGTTGTACCAAGAGACCCAGTACTTC. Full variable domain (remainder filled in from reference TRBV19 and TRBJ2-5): DGGITQSPKYLFRKEGQNVTLSCEQNLNHDAMYWYRQDPGQGLRLIYYSQIVNDFQKGDIAEGYSVSREKKESFPLTVTSAQKNPTAFYLCASSLLAGGLYQETQYFGPGTRLLVL.

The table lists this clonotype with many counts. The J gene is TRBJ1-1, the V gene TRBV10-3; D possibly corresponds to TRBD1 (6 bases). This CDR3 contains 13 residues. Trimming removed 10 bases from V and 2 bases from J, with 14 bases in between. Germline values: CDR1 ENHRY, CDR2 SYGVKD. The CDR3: CATQGRTNTEAFF. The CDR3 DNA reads TGTGCCACACAGGGAAGGACTAACACTGAAGCTTTCTTT.

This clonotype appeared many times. The CDR3 DNA reads as TGTGCCAGCAGCCGTCGGGGGAAGGGGGCCAACGAGCAGTACTTC. The encoded protein is CASSRRGKGANEQYF. This chain joins TRBV11-1 and TRBJ2-7, with D tentatively TRBD1 (7 bases). V shed 5 bases and J shed 5 bases, with 19 bases lying between them. The CDR3 contains 15 residues. Germline V gene sequence: CDR1 SGHAT, CDR2 FQDESV (reference sequence).

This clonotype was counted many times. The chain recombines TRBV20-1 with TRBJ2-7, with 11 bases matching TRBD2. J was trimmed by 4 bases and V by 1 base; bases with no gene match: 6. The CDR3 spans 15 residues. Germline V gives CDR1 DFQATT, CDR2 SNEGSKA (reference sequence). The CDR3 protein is CSARVGLAGMYEQYF. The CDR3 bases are TGCAGTGCTAGAGTAGGACTAGCGGGCATGTACGAGCAGTACTTC.

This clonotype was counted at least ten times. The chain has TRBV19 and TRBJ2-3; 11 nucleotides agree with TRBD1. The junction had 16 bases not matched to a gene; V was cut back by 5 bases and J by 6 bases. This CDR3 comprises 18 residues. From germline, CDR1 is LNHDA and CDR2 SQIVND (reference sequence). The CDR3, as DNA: TGTGCCAGTAGTCTACTACCCGCCGGGACAGGGGGAAAGGATACGCAGTATTTT. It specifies CASSLLPAGTGGKDTQYF. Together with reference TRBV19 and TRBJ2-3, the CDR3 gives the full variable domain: DGGITQSPKYLFRKEGQNVTLSCEQNLNHDAMYWYRQDPGQGLRLIYYSQIVNDFQKGDIAEGYSVSREKKESFPLTVTSAQKNPTAFYLCASSLLPAGTGGKDTQYFGPGTRLTVL.

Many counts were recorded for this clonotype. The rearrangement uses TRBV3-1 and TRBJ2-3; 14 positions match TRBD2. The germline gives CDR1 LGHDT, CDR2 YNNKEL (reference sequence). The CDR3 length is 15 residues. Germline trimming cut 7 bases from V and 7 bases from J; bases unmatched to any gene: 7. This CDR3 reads CASTSGLAGANTQYF. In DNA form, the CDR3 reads TGTGCCAGCACCTCGGGACTAGCGGGAGCAAATACGCAGTATTTT.

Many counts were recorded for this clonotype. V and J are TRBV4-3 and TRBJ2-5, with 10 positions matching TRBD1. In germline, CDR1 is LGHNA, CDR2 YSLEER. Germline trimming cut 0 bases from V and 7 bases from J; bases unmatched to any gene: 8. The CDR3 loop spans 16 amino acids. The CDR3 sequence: CASSQEGTGASTTQYF. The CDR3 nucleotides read TGCGCCAGCAGCCAAGAAGGGACAGGGGCCTCAACGACCCAGTACTTC.

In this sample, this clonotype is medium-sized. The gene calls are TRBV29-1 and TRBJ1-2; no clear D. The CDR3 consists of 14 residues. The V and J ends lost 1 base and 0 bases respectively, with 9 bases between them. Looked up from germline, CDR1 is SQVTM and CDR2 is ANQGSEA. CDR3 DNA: TGCAGCGTTGAAGTTGCGGCAGCTAACTATGGCTACACCTTC. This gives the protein CSVEVAAANYGYTF.

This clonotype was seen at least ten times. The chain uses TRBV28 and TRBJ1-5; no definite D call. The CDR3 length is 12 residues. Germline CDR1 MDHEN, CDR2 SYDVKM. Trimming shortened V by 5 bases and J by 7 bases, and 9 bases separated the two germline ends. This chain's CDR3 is CASSPTRQPQHF. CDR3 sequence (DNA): TGTGCCAGCAGTCCTACTCGGCAGCCCCAGCATTTT. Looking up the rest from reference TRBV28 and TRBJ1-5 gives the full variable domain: DVKVTQSSRYLVKRTGEKVFLECVQDMDHENMFWYRQDPGLGLRLIYFSYDVKMKEKGDIPEGYSVSREKKERFSLILESASTNQTSMYLCASSPTRQPQHFGDGTRLSIL.